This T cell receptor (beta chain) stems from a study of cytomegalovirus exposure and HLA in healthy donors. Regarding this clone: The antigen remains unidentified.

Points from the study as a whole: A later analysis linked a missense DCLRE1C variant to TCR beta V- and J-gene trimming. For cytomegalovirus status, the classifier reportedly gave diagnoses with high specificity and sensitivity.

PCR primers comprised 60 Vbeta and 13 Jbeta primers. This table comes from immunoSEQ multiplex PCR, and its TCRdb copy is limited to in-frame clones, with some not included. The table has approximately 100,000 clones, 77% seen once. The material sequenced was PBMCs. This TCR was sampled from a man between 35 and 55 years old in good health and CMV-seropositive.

Here the CDR3 DNA reads TGTGCCAGCAGTCCTGGTGGGGGGTACAATGAGCAGTTCTTC. It specifies CASSPGGGYNEQFF. J is TRBJ2-1 and V is TRBV6-5, with D perhaps matching TRBD2 (6 bases). CDR3 length: 14 amino acids. The germline V gene encodes CDR1 MNHEY and CDR2 SVGAGI. V was shortened by 5 bases and J by 4 bases, with 12 bases between the two germline ends.